The source of this T cell receptor (beta chain) is a study of regulatory T cells in long-lasting Graves disease (dated by TCRdb to the early 2020s). A note on the overall study: Antithyroid drugs had been taken for less than 3 months by newly diagnosed Graves' disease patients. A total of 33 samples were covered by TCR sequencing, comprising approximately 13 persistent and about 20 newly diagnosed Graves' disease patients. The study was registered as a clinical trial and conducted in China. This study used TCR sequencing and RNA sequencing of peripheral blood to compare persistent Graves' disease patients against newly diagnosed Graves' disease patients.

CDR1 and CDR2 were assigned from the germline V gene as MNHNS and SASEGT. The CDR3 has 16 amino acids, counting the end cysteine and phenylalanine. Only CDR3 DNA remains: 48 bases, in frame from the first base. In the paper's terms, the time point label means: newly diagnosed GD, antithyroid drugs for less than 3 months. For both TCR sequencing and RNA sequencing, RNA was extracted from PBMCs in TRIzol. Graves' disease was diagnosed according to American Thyroid Association guidelines. Patients for the study were recruited at an endocrinology department in Xi'an, China. Each patient gave 7 to 9.5 milliliters of peripheral blood, collected in an EDTA anticoagulant tube. Ficoll Paque Plus density gradient separation was used to isolate PBMCs, and no further T cell sorting was done. RNA quality was checked with an Agilent 2100 Bioanalyzer and agarose gel, and concentration with a NanoDrop 2000. Remarks on this clonotype: No cognate antigen has been identified for it. A read error may account for a junction end that differs from germline.

Library method: multiplex PCR. The sequencer listed for this sample is Illumina HiSeq 4000. iRepertoire HTBI primers and Arm-PCR amplification of CDR3 regions were used to construct TCR beta libraries. Before sequencing, the PCR products went through gel purification. The authors' analysis ran thus. Across samples, 60 to 75 TRBV and approximately 15 TRBJ segments were identified and used for gene usage analysis of CDR3 amino acid clonotypes. COPE and FqMerger were used to merge the filtered high-quality paired reads into contigs. BLAST was used to align contigs to IMGT TRBV, TRBD and TRBJ reference genes, with CDR3 defined following IMGT. Highly expanded clones were defined as clonotypes with a frequency above 0.1%. Shannon entropy was used to measure repertoire diversity, and the Gini coefficient was used to measure V-J evenness. Clonotypes shared by more than one individual were considered public. TCRdb cleaned the public reads at Q25 with fastp, built clones with MiXCR and kept in-frame beta chains. Rows with a matching CDR3 protein are joined into one entry that keeps the most common DNA and genes. These V and J calls rely on TCRdb rather than the paper's analysis. The sample profile shows 440,000 or so distinct CDR3 sequences; 16% of them were found once. Of the sample, around 10% is held by the ten largest clones.

General conclusions and limits of the study: TRBV28, TRBJ1-2 and TRBJ2-5 were preferentially used in persistent disease, while TRBV20-1 and TRBJ2-1 were favored in newly diagnosed disease. Persistent Graves' disease patients showed lower TCR Shannon entropy and fewer highly expanded clones than newly diagnosed patients, suggesting clonal expansion. Only peripheral blood was studied, because thyroid tissue, the primary lesion, was inaccessible. A larger number of public clonotypes was shared among persistent patients (over 2,500) than among newly diagnosed patients (around 870). Sequencing and analysis were limited to the TCR beta chain. As a limitation, the authors acknowledged that the small sample size may reduce accuracy.

These data also formed part of another study, on T cells in Graves' hyperthyroidism and ophthalmopathy. As described in the second report: Graves' hyperthyroidism was defined as stable when no progression to ophthalmopathy occurred over 18 months of follow-up. Hyperthyroidism patients were aged 18 to 65 years and newly diagnosed, with disease duration of less than 2 months. Any patient with an uncontrolled infection, another autoimmune disease, pregnancy or lactation was excluded. Diagnoses were established on the basis of clinical symptoms, serum thyroxine and TRAb, thyroid ultrasound, and orbital computed tomography. The TCR CDR3 was subjected to a first round of RT-PCR using the HTBI primer set and the Qiagen OneStep RT-PCR kit. Most expanded thyroid clonotypes (frequency above 0.001) were also found in blood, which suggests that blood repertoires may mirror thyroid immune responses. A 13 V-J signature model separated ophthalmopathy from stable hyperthyroidism, with about 88% sensitivity and 81.08% specificity in cross-validation and 80%/75% in testing. In validation, the model predicted progression to ophthalmopathy with approximately 69% sensitivity and over 72% specificity, a median of 6.5 months before onset. To identify TCR V-J signatures that set the groups apart, the researchers used a discovery cohort of 90 to 100 patients, made up of under 50 with Graves' ophthalmopathy and 57 with stable Graves' hyperthyroidism. Prospective prediction of ophthalmopathy was tested in an independent validation cohort of some 19 hyperthyroidism patients and around 16 patients who later progressed to ophthalmopathy. For training and testing, the roughly 100 patients in the discovery cohort were randomly divided in a 7:3 ratio. In addition, the study compared T-cell repertoires in thyroid tissue and in blood from six Graves' hyperthyroidism patients. Following sampling, methimazole starting at 30 mg daily was given to hyperthyroidism patients, and high-dose intravenous methylprednisolone was given to ophthalmopathy patients. Libraries were constructed in a second round of multiplex PCR, after which size selection and purification were performed. Libraries were sequenced paired-end with 100 bp reads on an Illumina HiSeq2000. SOAPnuke was used to process the raw data, throwing out any read that contained adapters or uncalled bases, had a mean Phred below 15, or lacked an exact constant-primer or identifier match. High-quality paired reads were merged using COPE v1.2.5, and each unique nucleotide sequence was defined as a clonotype. Clonotypes were aligned to IMGT TRBV, TRBD and TRBJ reference segments using MiTCR v1.1. The analysis included only V-J combinations with a frequency above 0.0001, which together covered 99% to 99.2% of the repertoires. The TCS score was defined as F50 (clonal expansion) divided by E x V (chaos), with BLOSUM62-based TCRdist calculated between CDR3 peptides within each V-J. Welch's t-statistics and random forest reduced just over 500 V-J features to about 13, which were used in a naive Bayes classifier (R e1071). No statistical method was used to set the sample size in advance, and investigators knew the group allocation. The paper reports TCR Vbeta CDR3 sequencing of more than 120 peripheral blood samples: over 40 ophthalmopathy, around 80 hyperthyroidism and approximately 17 progressor patients.

Recombination joined TRBV6-1 with TRBJ2-3, with 9 central nucleotides matching TRBD2. The TCR sequence derives from a woman between 25 and 40 years old with Graves disease. Donor details come from another sample of the same person, matched by shared clones. This specimen consisted of peripheral blood mononuclear cells (PBMCs), obtained at new diagnosis, from a patient treated with antithyroid drugs. This receptor has the CDR3 CANSDPSGKSTDTQYF. The DNA is TGTGCCAACAGTGACCCTAGCGGGAAGAGCACAGATACGCAGTATTTT.